This is a list of T cell receptor beta chains from one sample in a study of blood T cell repertoires in COVID-19. TCRdb's table, derived via immunoSEQ multiplex PCR, lists solely in-frame clones and lacks some. Seen here are about 80,000 clones, less than 85% observed once, and the top ten hold more than 15%. The sample consisted of peripheral blood. The receptors here all came from a man between 65 and 80 years old with active or convalescent COVID-19. The CDR3 runs from the conserved cysteine through the conserved F or W. Fields, in order: D gene, J gene, V gene, clone size, CDR3 DNA, CDR3 protein. The D gene is left open where the match is weak. Some rows have no size entry. The others give once, few or many, or a class for an expanded clone.

>.|TRBJ1-2|TRBV9|few
TGTGCCAGCAGCGTAGACACGAGCCCCGGGGCAGGGGATTATGGCTACACCTTC
CASSVDTSPGAGDYGYTF
>TRBD2|TRBJ2-7|TRBV18|.
TGTGCCAGCTCATTAGGGGAGGGTCACGAGCAGTACTTC
CASSLGEGHEQYF
>TRBD1|TRBJ2-5|TRBV28|.
TGTGCCAGCAGGCAGGGGGCAAAAGAGACCCAGTACTTC
CASRQGAKETQYF
>.|TRBJ1-3|TRBV2|.
TGTGCCAGCAGTGAAAGAAAGTTGAGGGCAGATGGAAACACCATATATTTT
CASSERKLRADGNTIYF
>TRBD1|TRBJ1-3|TRBV5-1|.
TGCGCCAGCAGCATTTCAGGGGGCGCCAGTGGAAACACCATATATTTT
CASSISGGASGNTIYF
>.|TRBJ1-2|TRBV5-1|.
TGCGCCAGCAGCTTGGGGCAGGGAAGTGGCTACACCTTC
CASSLGQGSGYTF
>TRBD1|TRBJ2-7|TRBV19|few
TGTGCCAGTAGTGGGACAGGGGCTACCTACGAGCAGTACTTC
CASSGTGATYEQYF
>TRBD1|TRBJ1-5|TRBV6-6|.
TGTGCCAGCACCACCGGGACAGGGGATCAGCCCCAGCATTTT
CASTTGTGDQPQHF
>TRBD1|TRBJ1-5|TRBV4-1|.
TGCGCCAGCAGCCAAGGGTGGACTGACAGGGCTAGCAATCAGCCCCAGCATTTT
CASSQGWTDRASNQPQHF
>.|TRBJ2-3|TRBV4-1|.
TGCGCCAGCAGCCCCAACCGACTAACCACAGATACGCAGTATTTT
CASSPNRLTTDTQYF
>TRBD1|TRBJ2-5|TRBV5-1|few
TGCGCCAGCAGCCCGGGACAGTACCAAGAGACCCAGTACTTC
CASSPGQYQETQYF
>.|TRBJ1-1|TRBV29-1|.
TGCAGCGTTGTAAGGGGTTCGGAGAACACTGAAGCTTTCTTT
CSVVRGSENTEAFF
>.|TRBJ2-2|TRBV28|.
TGTGCCAGCAGAGTCGGGACACTGAACACCGGGGAGCTGTTTTTT
CASRVGTLNTGELFF
>.|TRBJ2-5|TRBV11-2|.
TGTGCCAGCAGCTTGTCGTTTACGGGGACCCAGTACTTC
CASSLSFTGTQYF
>.|TRBJ2-7|TRBV6-5|.
TGTGCCAGCAGTTACCTATCTACAGGGGAGCAGTACTTC
CASSYLSTGEQYF
>.|TRBJ1-5|TRBV19|.
TGTGCCAGTGGCGACAGGCGAAACAATCAGCCCCAGCATTTT
CASGDRRNNQPQHF
>.|TRBJ1-2|TRBV5-1|.
TGCGCCAGCAGCTCACTGACGGAGGATGGCTACACCTTC
CASSSLTEDGYTF
>.|TRBJ1-4|TRBV2|.
TGTGCCAGCAGTGACGTCGAAAAACTGTTTTTT
CASSDVEKLFF
>.|TRBJ1-6|TRBV7-9|.
TGTGCCACCCACCGGGGTACTCAGTCACCCCTCCACTTT
CATHRGTQSPLHF
>TRBD1|TRBJ2-1|TRBV7-9|.
TGTGCCAGCAGCCCACCGGGACAGGGGGCTCGTGAGCAGTTCTTC
CASSPPGQGAREQFF
>.|TRBJ2-1|TRBV5-4|.
TGTGCCAGCAGTTCTCCAGGGGCTTCCTACAATGAGCAGTTCTTC
CASSSPGASYNEQFF
>TRBD2|TRBJ2-7|TRBV11-3|.
TGTGCCAGCAGCTTTTCAGGGAGGGGCGAGCAGTACTTC
CASSFSGRGEQYF
>TRBD1|TRBJ1-2|TRBV6-5|once
TGTGCCAGCAGTTTAACAGGGGAGGAGGGCTACACCTTC
CASSLTGEEGYTF
>.|TRBJ1-1|TRBV6-4|.
TGTGCCAGCAGTGACTCCCCCCGCGGGGGCGAGAACACTGAAGCTTTCTTT
CASSDSPRGGENTEAFF
>.|TRBJ1-2|TRBV6-5|.
TGTGCCAGCAGTTACTCGAGCCGAGGGGGCTACACCTTC
CASSYSSRGGYTF
>.|TRBJ1-1|TRBV27|.
TGTGCCAGCAGGCCCACTTGGGCGGGAGCTTGGAACACTGAAGCTTTCTTT
CASRPTWAGAWNTEAFF
>TRBD1|TRBJ2-1|TRBV9|.
TGTGCCAGCAGCCCCATTTCAGGGGGCAATGAGCAGTTCTTC
CASSPISGGNEQFF
>TRBD2|TRBJ2-7|TRBV7-9|.
TGTGCCAGCAGCCCAAGACTAGCGGGTGCCTACGAGCAGTACTTC
CASSPRLAGAYEQYF
>.|TRBJ1-1|TRBV12-3/TRBV12-4|.
TGTGCCAGCAGTTTTCAGAACACTGAAGCTTTCTTT
CASSFQNTEAFF
>TRBD2|TRBJ2-1|TRBV4-2|.
TGTGCCAGCAGCCAAGAGGGAGGTAATAGCGGGGTTGAGCAGTTCTTC
CASSQEGGNSGVEQFF
>.|TRBJ1-5|TRBV18|.
TGTGCCAGCTCAGGCTCCTTTCGGGGGGTCGGTAGCAATCAGCCCCAGCATTTT
CASSGSFRGVGSNQPQHF
>.|TRBJ1-4|TRBV2|.
TGTGCCAGCAGAGATGACAGCTTTTTAAAACTGTTTTTT
CASRDDSFLKLFF
>.|TRBJ1-4|TRBV5-1|.
TGCGCCAGCAGCCCCAGGAATCTAAATGAAAAACTGTTTTTT
CASSPRNLNEKLFF
>.|TRBJ1-2|TRBV3-1/TRBV3-2|.
TGTGCCAGCAGCCAAGAGGGCATGCTTAACTATGGCTACACCTTC
CASSQEGMLNYGYTF
>TRBD1|TRBJ1-2|TRBV28|once
TGTGCCAGCAGTTTTCAGGGGGCGGGCTACACCTTC
CASSFQGAGYTF
>TRBD2|TRBJ2-1|TRBV5-1|few
TGCGCCAGCAGCTTAGCGGGGCTGGGCAATGAGCAGTTCTTC
CASSLAGLGNEQFF
>.|TRBJ2-5|TRBV3-1/TRBV3-2|.
TGTGCCAGCAGCCAAGATCCAGACTTTCAAGAGACCCAGTACTTC
CASSQDPDFQETQYF
>TRBD1|TRBJ2-7|TRBV6-5|once
TGTGCCAGCAGCCCACAGGGGCTTATATCCTACGAGCAGTACTTC
CASSPQGLISYEQYF
>TRBD1|TRBJ1-5|TRBV29-1|.
TGCAGCGTGGGACAGGGCGATCAGCCCCAGCATTTT
CSVGQGDQPQHF
>TRBD1|TRBJ2-1|TRBV30|.
TGTGCCCTTTCCGGGACAGGAGGAAATGAGCAGTTCTTC
CALSGTGGNEQFF
>.|TRBJ1-5|TRBV19|.
TGTGCCAGTAGGGACATAATTTTCTATAGCAATCAGCCCCAGCATTTT
CASRDIIFYSNQPQHF
>.|TRBJ1-2|TRBV20-1|few
TGCAGTGCTAGTAGCAGCGTAGGTGGCTACACCTTC
CSASSSVGGYTF
>TRBD2|TRBJ2-5|TRBV5-1|.
TGCGCCAGCAGCTGGAGCGGGGACCGGGGTGGAGAGACCCAGTACTTC
CASSWSGDRGGETQYF
>.|TRBJ1-6|TRBV25-1|.
TGTGCCAGCAGTGAGGGGGGACGGTCGAGCTCCTATAATTCACCCCTCCACTTT
CASSEGGRSSSYNSPLHF
>TRBD1|TRBJ1-5|TRBV19|once
TGTGCCAGTAGTTCGGGCGCCAGCCGGCCAGGGGGAAATCAGCCCCAGCATTTT
CASSSGASRPGGNQPQHF
>.|TRBJ1-1|TRBV7-9|.
TGTGCCAGCAGCCTTAGTCAGGGGAAAGCTTTCTTT
CASSLSQGKAFF
>TRBD1|TRBJ1-2|TRBV6-1|.
TGTGCCAGCAGTGAAGCGCGTCGGACAGGGTTCTATGGCTACACCTTC
CASSEARRTGFYGYTF
>.|TRBJ2-1|TRBV30|.
TGTGCCTGGAGTGTAGGCGGCAGACGTTGGTTCTTC
CAWSVGGRRWFF
>.|TRBJ1-2|TRBV30|.
TGTGCCTGGAGTCGGGATCCGGGCTACACCTTC
CAWSRDPGYTF
>.|TRBJ2-3|TRBV11-1|.
TGTGCCAGCAGCGTCGGGAGACTAGGCGGTACGCAGTATTTT
CASSVGRLGGTQYF
>.|TRBJ1-4|TRBV9|.
TGTGCCAGCAGCGCCATGGGAGGTCTTCGTGAAAAACTGTTTTTT
CASSAMGGLREKLFF
>.|TRBJ1-2|TRBV7-9|few
TGTGCCAGCAGCTTTGAAGCGGGGGAAGGCTACACCTTC
CASSFEAGEGYTF
>.|TRBJ1-3|TRBV2|few
TGTGCCAGCTTAGGGGTTACTGGAAACACCATATATTTT
CASLGVTGNTIYF
>TRBD2|TRBJ2-7|TRBV27|.
TGTGCCATCGCGGGGGTTTACGATTCCTACGAGCAGTACTTC
CAIAGVYDSYEQYF
>TRBD1|TRBJ2-7|TRBV27|.
TGTGCCAGCTGTCGACAGGGTGGTCTCGGCGAGCAGTACTTC
CASCRQGGLGEQYF